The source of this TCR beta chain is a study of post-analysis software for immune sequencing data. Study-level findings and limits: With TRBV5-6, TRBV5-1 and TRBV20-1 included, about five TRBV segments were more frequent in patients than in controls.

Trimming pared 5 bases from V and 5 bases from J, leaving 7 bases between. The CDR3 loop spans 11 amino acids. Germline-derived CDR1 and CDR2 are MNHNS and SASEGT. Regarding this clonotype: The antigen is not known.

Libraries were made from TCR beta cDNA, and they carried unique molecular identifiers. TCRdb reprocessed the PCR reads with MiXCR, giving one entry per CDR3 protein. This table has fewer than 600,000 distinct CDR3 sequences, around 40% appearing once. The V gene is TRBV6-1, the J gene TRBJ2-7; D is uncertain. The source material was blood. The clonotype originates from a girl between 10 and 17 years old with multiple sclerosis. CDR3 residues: CASSTRHEQYF. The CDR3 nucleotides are TGTGCCAGCAGTACCAGGCACGAGCAGTACTTC.